The subject of this entry is one T cell receptor (beta chain). Antigen: not known. Germline trimming cut 1 base from V and 2 bases from J; bases unmatched to any gene: 1. Germline CDR1 is MGHRA and CDR2 is YSYEKL. There are 15 residues in the CDR3. These data are taken from a study of T-cell memory formation after mild COVID-19. General study points: A balance of CD4 and CD8 characterized clones contracting day 15 to 85, whereas later expanders leaned CD4+. Shrinking CD4+ clones were chiefly CM and EM; CD8+ ones were chiefly EMRA.

With constant-segment primers, 5'RACE yielded cDNA libraries of TCR alpha and TCR beta that carried sample barcodes and UMIs. TCRdb itself ran the 5' RACE reads through MiXCR, one entry per CDR3 protein. Of under 450,000 distinct CDR3 sequences in the sample, about a quarter were seen once. The source of this sequence is an adult woman who had mild COVID-19 (a few samples of this study predate the infection). Cell type and time point are not known. Sample: PBMCs or a T cell subset sorted from them (not recorded which). J is TRBJ1-3 and V is TRBV4-1, with 8 positions matching TRBD1. CDR3 loop: CASSQVTGAGNTIYF. The DNA of the CDR3 is TGCGCCAGCAGCCAAGTGACAGGGGCTGGAAACACCATATATTTT.